Described below is a single T cell receptor (beta chain) sequence and its context. Its matching antigen is unknown. Clones were read by immunoSEQ multiplex PCR, and TCRdb kept only the in-frame ones, dropping some. This table has 130,000 to 150,000 clones, approximately 88% appearing once. These data come from a study of T cell responses to AZD1222 COVID-19 vaccine. Study background: Both about-4-week and about-12-week second-dose recipients were combined.

The CDR3 is 14 residues long. Between the trimmed V and J ends, which lost 0 bases and 5 bases, there was a span of 8 bases. Per the germline V gene, CDR1 is SGHTA and CDR2 is FQGNSA. Findings and caveats of the study: Unmutated regions of variants are reportedly targeted by nearly half of spike-specific TCRs. Distributed over spike, vaccine-associated CD4 TCRs predominated at 160-218 and 743-854. The donors showed a predominance of white British ancestry and of females, with possible underestimation of clonal diversity.

This rearrangement joins TRBV7-2 to TRBJ2-1, with D perhaps TRBD2 (5 bases). This clonotype was sampled from an adult in good health. The sample was peripheral blood, taken on day 0 of AZD1222 vaccination. Here the CDR3 DNA reads TGTGCCAGCAGCTTAGCTGTCGGGAACAATGAGCAGTTCTTC. Protein sequence: CASSLAVGNNEQFF.